Only a few counts were recorded for the clone carrying this TCR beta chain. The data belong to a study of blood T cells in healthy people across ages. A second PCR of about 6 to 11 cycles used a sample-barcoded 5' primer and a J-beta primer mix. Carrying 12 random nucleotides, a template-switch adaptor labeled each individual cDNA molecule. TCRdb reprocessed the 5' RACE reads with MiXCR, giving one entry per CDR3 protein. The sample consists of more than 900,000 distinct CDR3 sequences, almost 25% of them appearing once. Per sample, extraction of total RNA gave at least 5.5 micrograms in every case. The CDR3 loop spans 14 amino acids. The germline gives CDR1 LGHDT, CDR2 YNNKEL (reference sequence). V was shortened by 1 base and J by 8 bases, with 12 bases between the two germline ends. This same sample was also taken into another study, of T cells of mothers and their children. That report adds: Three healthy Caucasian mothers and their six children donated. Related mother-child pairs shared slightly more overlap than unrelated pairs, but the difference was non-significant.

Sequenced: blood. The V and J genes are TRBV3-1 and TRBJ2-4; possibly TRBD1 for D (6 bases). The sequence derives from a girl aged 2 to 10 in good health. CDR3 coding DNA: TGTGCCAGCAGCCAAGGGGACATTTACCACATTCAGTACTTC. The encoded protein is CASSQGDIYHIQYF.